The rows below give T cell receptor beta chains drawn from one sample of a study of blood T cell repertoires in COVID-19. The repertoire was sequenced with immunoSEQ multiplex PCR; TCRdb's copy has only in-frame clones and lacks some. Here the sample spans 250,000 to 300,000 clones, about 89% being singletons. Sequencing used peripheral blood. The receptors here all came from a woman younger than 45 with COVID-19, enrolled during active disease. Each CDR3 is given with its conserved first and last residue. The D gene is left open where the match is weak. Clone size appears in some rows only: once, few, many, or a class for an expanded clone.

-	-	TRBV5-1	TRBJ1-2	CASSVDSSYGYTF	TGCGCCAGCAGCGTGGACAGCAGCTATGGCTACACCTTC
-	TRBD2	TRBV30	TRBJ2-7	CAWSRGLAGVDTVQYF	TGTGCCTGGAGTAGGGGACTAGCGGGAGTCGATACGGTCCAGTACTTC
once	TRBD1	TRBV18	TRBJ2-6	CASSPPGTGLSGANVLTF	TGTGCCAGCTCACCTCCCGGGACAGGCCTCTCTGGGGCCAACGTCCTGACTTTC
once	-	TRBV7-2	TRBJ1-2	CASSLVTRGYGYTF	TGTGCCAGCAGCTTAGTAACCAGGGGCTATGGCTACACCTTC
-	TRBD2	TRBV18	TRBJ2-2	CASSLGLAGFSANTGELFF	TGTGCCAGCTCACTAGGACTAGCGGGATTCTCCGCGAACACCGGGGAGCTGTTTTTT
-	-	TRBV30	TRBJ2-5	CAWKRDTGGTQYF	TGTGCCTGGAAGAGGGACACCGGAGGGACCCAGTACTTC
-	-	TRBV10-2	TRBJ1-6	CASSQGLGSPLHF	TGCGCCAGCAGTCAGGGGTTGGGATCACCCCTCCACTTT
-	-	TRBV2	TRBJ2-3	CASSEKGLTDTQYF	TGTGCCAGCAGTGAAAAAGGACTCACAGATACGCAGTATTTT
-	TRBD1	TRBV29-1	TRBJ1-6	CSVRTGGYNSPLHF	TGCAGCGTTCGGACAGGCGGGTATAATTCACCCCTCCACTTT
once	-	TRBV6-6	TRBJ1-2	CASGSGGLRGYTF	TGTGCCAGCGGGAGCGGGGGGCTGCGGGGCTACACCTTC
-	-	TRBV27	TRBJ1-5	CASSWGGGNQPQHF	TGTGCCAGCAGTTGGGGGGGTGGCAATCAGCCCCAGCATTTT